The 32 T cell receptor beta chains presented below share a single source sample, sequenced in a study of cytomegalovirus exposure and HLA in healthy donors. Generated by immunoSEQ multiplex PCR, the TCRdb table keeps only in-frame clones and is missing some. The data contain roughly 52,000 clones, 85% to 95% of them singletons. The sequenced material came from PBMCs. Source of these receptors: a woman aged 18-35 years in good health and CMV-seropositive.

The chain uses TRBV5-1 and TRBJ2-1, with TRBD1 matching over 7 bases. The CDR3 spans 16 residues. In germline, CDR1 is SGHRS, CDR2 YFSETQ. V lost 3 bases and J lost 0; bases outside the gene matches: 6. The CDR3 DNA reads TGCGCCAGCAGCTCGGTTACAGGGGTCTCCTACAATGAGCAGTTCTTC. Protein product: CASSSVTGVSYNEQFF.

V is TRBV19 and J is TRBJ1-5, with a weak D call TRBD1 (6 bases). Germline V gene lookup returns CDR1 LNHDA and CDR2 SQIVND (reference sequence). V was pared by 3 bases and J by 2 bases, with 11 bases between. This CDR3 region has 15 residues. The CDR3: CASSIGSGGNQPQHF. CDR3 nucleotides: TGTGCCAGTAGTATTGGTTCAGGGGGCAATCAGCCCCAGCATTTT.

This clone has only a few counts. In DNA, the CDR3 is TGCGCCAGCAGATCCGACAGGGCGGGGGAGCAGTACTTC. It encodes CASRSDRAGEQYF. The V gene is TRBV5-1, the J gene TRBJ2-7, with D perhaps TRBD1 (7 bases). Germline V gene sequence: CDR1 SGHRS, CDR2 YFSETQ. The ends were cut back, 5 bases at V and 7 bases at J, with 16 bases in the middle. This CDR3 is built from 13 residues.

The genes are TRBV29-1 and TRBJ1-2, with TRBD1 as a possible D gene (5 bases). The CDR3 is 12 amino acids. Germline V lookup: CDR1 SQVTM, CDR2 ANQGSEA. The germline V and J ends were trimmed by 7 bases and 7 bases, with 16 bases remaining between them. The CDR3 DNA reads as TGCAGCGGTGGGGCAGCCGATCTTGGCTACACCTTC. It translates to CSGGAADLGYTF.

This clone was seen only a few times. V usage is TRBV4-3 and J usage is TRBJ1-2; TRBD1 matches at 12 bases. This CDR3 spans 17 amino acids. The junction had 5 bases not matched to a gene; V was cut back by 0 bases and J by 3 bases. CDR1 is LGHNA and CDR2 is YSLEER in the germline V gene. The CDR3 here is CASSQEDWDRGHYGYTF. DNA for the CDR3: TGCGCCAGCAGCCAAGAAGATTGGGACAGGGGGCACTATGGCTACACCTTC.

The J gene is TRBJ1-5, the V gene TRBV5-4; 9 bases agree with TRBD1. The CDR3 has 16 amino acids. V was pared by 4 bases and J by 6 bases, with 11 bases of the junction left unmatched. CDR1 SGHNT and CDR2 YYREEE come from the germline V gene (reference sequence). CDR3 bases: TGTGCCAGCAGCGATCAAAAGACAGGGGGTGGTCAGCCCCAGCATTTT. This sequence encodes CASSDQKTGGGQPQHF.

This chain connects TRBV7-2 to TRBJ1-1; TRBD1 agrees at 10 bases. Germline-derived CDR1 and CDR2 are SGHTA and FQGNSA. The CDR3 extends over 15 amino acids. Germline trimming cut 4 bases from V and 4 bases from J; bases unmatched to any gene: 6. CDR3 amino acids: CASSSPTGGFTEAFF. CDR3 sequence (DNA): TGTGCCAGCAGCTCCCCGACAGGGGGCTTCACTGAAGCTTTCTTT.

This sequence joins TRBV28 and TRBJ2-5; 7 bases align to TRBD1. The CDR3 extends over 14 amino acids. J was trimmed by 5 bases and V by 5 bases; bases with no gene match: 8. CDR1 is MDHEN, CDR2 SYDVKM, per germline. CDR3 nucleotides: TGTGCCAGCAGTCTTCTCGACAGGGTTGAGACCCAGTACTTC. This encodes CASSLLDRVETQYF.

The V and J genes are TRBV6-1 and TRBJ2-3; 10 bases align to TRBD2. The CDR3 spans 14 residues. In germline, CDR1 is MNHNS, CDR2 SASEGT. With V trimmed by 5 bases and J by 3 bases, 2 bases remained unmatched. CDR3 residues: CASSQRGGTDTQYF. In DNA, the CDR3 is TGTGCCAGCAGTCAGCGGGGGGGAACAGATACGCAGTATTTT.

The chain joins TRBV10-3 to TRBJ1-3, with 8 bases lining up with TRBD1. Looked up from germline, CDR1 is ENHRY and CDR2 is SYGVKD. With V trimmed by 4 bases and J by 2 bases, 1 base remained unmatched. The CDR3 extends over 14 amino acids. The CDR3 loop is CAISAGGTGNTIYF. As DNA, the CDR3 is TGTGCCATCAGTGCAGGGGGCACTGGAAACACCATATATTTT.

The chain's CDR3 is CASRYQGLANEKLFF. The CDR3 region has the DNA TGTGCCAGCAGATACCAGGGTTTAGCTAATGAAAAACTGTTTTTT. V gene TRBV2 combines with J gene TRBJ1-4; maybe TRBD1 (5 bases). Germline CDR1 and CDR2: SNHLY and FYNNEI. This CDR3 comprises 15 residues. V lost 6 bases to trimming and J lost 3 bases, with 14 bases between them.

The chain employs TRBV10-3 and TRBJ1-5, with 11 bases identical to TRBD1. Unmatched junction bases numbered 10, after V lost 10 bases and J lost 5 bases. Germline CDR1 ENHRY, CDR2 SYGVKD. The CDR3 runs to 15 residues. The CDR3 sequence is CATQDGTGGDQPQHF. CDR3 DNA sequence: TGTGCCACACAGGATGGGACAGGGGGGGATCAGCCCCAGCATTTT.

This rearrangement joins TRBV7-9 to TRBJ2-2; 9 bases are a match to TRBD1. Germline V CDR1 and CDR2: SEHNR, FQNEAQ (reference sequence). The V segment lost 4 bases and the J segment 4 bases; nucleotides outside the gene matches: 7. The CDR3 length is 16 residues. In DNA form, the CDR3 reads TGTGCCAGCAGCTCCCCTCGGGACAGGGCCACCGGGGAGCTGTTTTTT. The encoded protein is CASSSPRDRATGELFF.

This chain connects TRBV15 to TRBJ1-5; D gene uncertain. Looked up from germline, CDR1 is LNHNV and CDR2 is YYDKDF (reference sequence). The CDR3 length is 14 residues. Trimming took off 1 base at V and 0 bases at J, with 4 bases between the two ends. The CDR3 loop reads CATSRGGSNQPQHF. The CDR3 nucleotides are TGTGCCACCAGCAGAGGAGGTAGCAATCAGCCCCAGCATTTT.

This clone has more than one count but fewer than ten. The V and J genes are TRBV30 and TRBJ2-3; 10 nucleotides agree with TRBD2. The J segment lost 4 bases and the V segment lost 1 base, leaving 5 bases of the junction unmatched. The V gene's germline CDR1 is GTSNPN and CDR2 SVGIG (reference sequence). The CDR3 spans 15 residues. The CDR3 nucleotides read TGTGCCTGGAGTGGCCAGCGGGGGGGACCAGATACGCAGTATTTT. This sequence encodes CAWSGQRGGPDTQYF.

The chain uses TRBV2 and TRBJ2-5; TRBD2 matches at 14 bases. V was pared by 6 bases and J by 5 bases, with 5 bases of the junction left unmatched. The V gene's germline CDR1 is SNHLY and CDR2 FYNNEI. CDR3 length equals 15 residues. The CDR3 nucleotides read TGTGCCAGCAGGGGACTAGCGGGGGCGGCGGAGACCCAGTACTTC. Translated, it gives CASRGLAGAAETQYF.

The rearrangement joins TRBV10-3 to TRBJ2-7; 7 bases are shared with TRBD1. With V trimmed by 6 bases and J by 1 base, 9 bases remained unmatched. CDR1 ENHRY and CDR2 SYGVKD come from the germline V gene. This CDR3 spans 15 amino acids. The CDR3 loop reads CAISSTGIGSYEQYF. The CDR3 DNA is TGTGCCATCAGCTCGACAGGGATCGGGTCCTACGAGCAGTACTTC.

The chain carries TRBV7-6 and TRBJ2-1; possible D gene TRBD1, 6 bases. CDR3 size: 17 residues. The V and J ends lost 5 bases and 2 bases respectively, with 19 bases between them. CDR1 is SGHVS, CDR2 FNYEAQ, per germline. Here the CDR3 reads CASSPPIGQGTYNEQFF. The CDR3 DNA sequence: TGTGCCAGCAGCCCCCCCATCGGGCAGGGGACCTACAATGAGCAGTTCTTC. Full variable domain (remainder filled in from reference TRBV7-6 and TRBJ2-1): GAGVSQSPRYKVTKRGQDVALRCDPISGHVSLYWYRQALGQGPEFLTYFNYEAQQDKSGLPNDRFSAERPEGSISTLTIQRTEQRDSAMYRCASSPPIGQGTYNEQFFGPGTRLTVL.

This chain joins TRBV10-3 and TRBJ1-5, with D possibly being TRBD1 (5 bases). Germline V gene data show CDR1 as ENHRY and CDR2 as SYGVKD. This CDR3 region has 14 residues. The V and J ends lost 2 bases and 7 bases respectively, with 12 bases between them. The CDR3 reads CAISEAGPRQPQHF. The DNA for the CDR3 is TGTGCCATCAGTGAGGCAGGGCCTAGGCAGCCCCAGCATTTT.

J is TRBJ2-2 and V is TRBV7-9; D uncertain. The CDR3 has 12 residues. Trimming cost V 5 bases and J 5 bases, with 6 bases left between them. Germline CDR1 and CDR2: SEHNR and FQNEAQ (reference sequence). The CDR3 coding sequence is TGTGCCAGCAGCCCTCCGACCGGGGAGCTGTTTTTT. It codes for CASSPPTGELFF.

The chain couples TRBV28 to TRBJ1-1; D is possibly TRBD1 (6 bases). V was trimmed by 5 bases and J by 5 bases, leaving 15 bases between them. The germline V gene has CDR1 MDHEN and CDR2 SYDVKM. The CDR3 extends over 14 amino acids. The CDR3 reads CASSLTGRGTEAFF. DNA of the CDR3: TGTGCCAGCAGTCTGACAGGTAGGGGGACTGAAGCTTTCTTT.

The chain links TRBV2 to TRBJ2-2; 11 bases line up with TRBD2. The CDR3 consists of 16 residues. The J segment lost 4 bases and the V segment lost 8 bases, leaving 9 bases of the junction unmatched. CDR1 is SNHLY and CDR2 is FYNNEI in the germline V gene. Here the CDR3 DNA reads TGTGCCAGCCTTCGACTAGCGGGGCGGAGCACCGGGGAGCTGTTTTTT. The encoded protein is CASLRLAGRSTGELFF.

The CDR3, as DNA: TGTGCCAGCAGCTTGGCCCTAGGTCAGCCCCAGCATTTT. Amino acid sequence: CASSLALGQPQHF. This chain connects TRBV7-7 to TRBJ1-5; D not resolved. Trimming stripped 3 bases from V and 6 bases from J, with 9 bases between. The CDR3 covers 13 residues. CDR1 is SSHAT, CDR2 FNYEAQ, per germline (reference sequence).

V is TRBV11-2 and J is TRBJ2-5; maybe TRBD2 (6 bases). Looked up from germline, CDR1 is SGHAT and CDR2 is FQNNGV. V lost 5 bases, J lost 5 bases, and 12 bases lay in between. CDR3 length: 13 amino acids. The CDR3 region is CASSIGTQETQYF. In DNA, the CDR3 is TGTGCCAGCAGCATAGGGACTCAGGAGACCCAGTACTTC.

The chain joins TRBV7-2 to TRBJ2-1, with TRBD2 matching over 7 bases. The CDR3 covers 16 residues. Per germline, CDR1 SGHTA and CDR2 FQGNSA. V shed 6 bases, J shed 1 base, and the junction held 9 bases outside the gene matches. The CDR3 DNA is TGTGCCAGCAGTCAGAGCGGGGCGGGATCCTACAATGAGCAGTTCTTC. It yields the protein CASSQSGAGSYNEQFF.

This chain joins TRBV20-1 and TRBJ1-1; D is unresolved. The CDR3 is made up of 11 amino acids. Trimming shortened V by 6 bases and J by 4 bases, and 9 bases separated the two germline ends. The germline gives CDR1 DFQATT, CDR2 SNEGSKA (reference sequence). The CDR3 protein is CSAPSRTEAFF. As DNA, the CDR3 is TGCAGTGCCCCGTCCCGCACTGAAGCTTTCTTT.

The count of this clone is one. The gene calls are TRBV7-8 and TRBJ1-4; D call uncertain. The V end was cut by 4 bases, the J end by 0 bases, with 9 bases between. Germline assignment: CDR1 SGHVS and CDR2 FQNEAQ. There are 15 residues in the CDR3. The CDR3 DNA reads as TGTGCCAGCAGCTCGTCGGGAGCAACTAATGAAAAACTGTTTTTT. It translates to CASSSSGATNEKLFF.

J is TRBJ2-1 and V is TRBV5-8, with a weak D call TRBD2 (7 bases). CDR1 SGHTS and CDR2 YDEGEE come from the germline V gene. The CDR3 runs 16 residues. Trimming left V 0 bases short and J 2 bases short, with 12 bases between. CDR3 sequence: CASSLEVGGPYNEQFF. The CDR3 nucleotides are TGTGCCAGCAGCTTGGAAGTGGGGGGGCCCTACAATGAGCAGTTCTTC. The whole variable domain, remainder taken from reference TRBV5-8 and TRBJ2-1, is EAGVTQSPTHLIKTRGQQATLRCSPISGHTSVYWYQQALGLGLQFLLWYDEGEERNRGNFPPRFSGRQFPNYSSELNVNALELEDSALYLCASSLEVGGPYNEQFFGPGTRLTVL.

V and J are TRBV29-1 and TRBJ2-1, with 7 bases lining up with TRBD2. CDR3 length: 16 amino acids. Germline V gives CDR1 SQVTM, CDR2 ANQGSEA. V lost 1 base and J lost 3; bases outside the gene matches: 9. This chain's CDR3 is CSVEGRNGGIYNEQFF. In DNA, the CDR3 is TGCAGCGTTGAAGGACGGAACGGGGGGATCTACAATGAGCAGTTCTTC.

The J gene is TRBJ1-1, the V gene TRBV5-1; a possible D gene is TRBD1 (5 bases). CDR1 is SGHRS and CDR2 is YFSETQ in the germline V gene. CDR3 length equals 14 residues. V was pared by 0 bases and J by 3 bases, with 9 bases between. CDR3 in amino acids: CASSLAGDDTEAFF. The DNA of the CDR3 is TGCGCCAGCAGCTTGGCGGGGGACGACACTGAAGCTTTCTTT.

The gene calls are TRBV30 and TRBJ1-1; D might be TRBD1 (5 bases). There are 12 residues in the CDR3. With 4 bases removed from V and 4 bases from J, the gap between germline ends came to 10 bases. Germline V gene lookup returns CDR1 GTSNPN and CDR2 SVGIG (reference sequence). The CDR3 DNA reads as TGTGCCTGGACAGGGTTAGGCACTGAAGCTTTCTTT. This gives the protein CAWTGLGTEAFF.

This chain joins TRBV28 and TRBJ2-3; the D gene is possibly TRBD1 (7 bases). V was trimmed by 6 bases and J by 4 bases, leaving 14 bases between them. Germline-derived CDR1 and CDR2 are MDHEN and SYDVKM. The CDR3 spans 14 residues. The CDR3 spells CASSRQGGPDTQYF. CDR3 in DNA: TGTGCCAGCAGCCGACAGGGAGGCCCAGATACGCAGTATTTT.